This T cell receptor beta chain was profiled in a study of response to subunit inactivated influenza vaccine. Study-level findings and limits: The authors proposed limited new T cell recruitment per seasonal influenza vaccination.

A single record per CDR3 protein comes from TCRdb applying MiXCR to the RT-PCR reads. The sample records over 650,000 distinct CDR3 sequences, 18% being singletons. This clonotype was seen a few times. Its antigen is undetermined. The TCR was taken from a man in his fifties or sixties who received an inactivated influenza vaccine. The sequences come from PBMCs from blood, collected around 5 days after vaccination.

CDR3 region: CSASLSEQPQHF. The CDR3 region has the DNA TGCAGTGCTAGCCTCAGTGAGCAGCCCCAGCATTTT. The chain has TRBV20-1 and TRBJ1-5; no clear D gene. This CDR3 is built from 12 residues. Trimming stripped 3 bases from V and 7 bases from J, with 10 bases between. Germline V gene lookup returns CDR1 DFQATT and CDR2 SNEGSKA (reference sequence).